The 31 T cell receptor beta chains reported below all come from one sample, sequenced in a study of cytomegalovirus exposure and HLA in healthy donors. 13 Jbeta primers and 60 Vbeta primers were used for the PCR. TCRdb's table, derived via immunoSEQ multiplex PCR, lists solely in-frame clones and lacks some. The table shows 100,000 to 120,000 clones, with 67% occurring only once. Material: PBMCs. Receptors originate from a man between 18 and 29 years old in good health and CMV-seropositive.

The chain uses TRBV7-9 and TRBJ1-1, with 9 bases lining up with TRBD1. Per the germline V gene, CDR1 is SEHNR and CDR2 is FQNEAQ (reference sequence). V lost 4 bases and J lost 6; bases outside the gene matches: 3. The CDR3 sequence is 13 residues long. The CDR3 protein is CASSYRQGAEAFF. The CDR3 nucleotides read TGTGCCAGCAGCTACCGACAGGGGGCTGAAGCTTTCTTT.

The chain joins TRBV6-5 to TRBJ2-2; perhaps TRBD1 as D (5 bases). The CDR3 length is 15 residues. V lost 6 bases to trimming and J lost 4 bases, with 15 bases between them. Per the germline V gene, CDR1 is MNHEY and CDR2 is SVGAGI. The CDR3, as DNA: TGTGCCAGCAGACCCCAGGGATGGCGCACCGGGGAGCTGTTTTTT. Translated: CASRPQGWRTGELFF.

The rearrangement joins TRBV27 to TRBJ1-2; no definite D call. The length of the CDR3 is 14 residues. CDR1 MNHEY and CDR2 SMNVEV come from the germline V gene (reference sequence). Trimming left V 2 bases short and J 2 bases short, with 9 bases between. CDR3 nucleotides: TGTGCCAGCAGTTTACTTGCGGGGAACTATGGCTACACCTTC. This sequence encodes CASSLLAGNYGYTF.

The gene calls are TRBV2 and TRBJ2-3; no clear D gene. Germline CDR1 reads SNHLY; CDR2 reads FYNNEI. Trimming cost V 3 bases and J 10 bases, with 8 bases left between them. This CDR3 has 11 amino acids. The CDR3 coding sequence is TGTGCCAGCAGTGATATTGTCGCGCAGTATTTT. Translation gives CASSDIVAQYF.

The sample holds a few counts of this clone. The chain employs TRBV5-4 and TRBJ2-7, with TRBD2 matching over 7 bases. CDR1 SGHNT and CDR2 YYREEE come from the germline V gene (reference sequence). Unmatched junction bases numbered 6, after V lost 1 base and J lost 2 bases. The CDR3 totals 15 residues. Written as DNA, the CDR3 is TGTGCCAGCAGCTTGAAAGGGGAGGGGCCCTACGAGCAGTACGTC. Protein sequence: CASSLKGEGPYEQYV.

The J gene is TRBJ1-5, the V gene TRBV6-6; the D gene is possibly TRBD1 (5 bases). This CDR3 region has 15 residues. CDR1 and CDR2 (germline): MNHNY, SVGAGI (reference sequence). V dropped 0 bases and J dropped 6 bases, with 12 bases sitting between them. CDR3 region: CASSYSSGQGQPQHF. The CDR3 region has the DNA TGTGCCAGCAGTTACTCGAGCGGGCAGGGTCAGCCCCAGCATTTT.

The CDR3 is CASSLVGTEQYF. CDR3 DNA sequence: TGTGCCAGCAGCTTGGTTGGGACAGAGCAGTATTTT. The chain is built from TRBV5-4 and TRBJ2-3, with 7 bases that match TRBD1. V shed 0 bases and J 11 bases; nucleotides not matched to a gene: 3. The germline V gene encodes CDR1 SGHNT and CDR2 YYREEE (reference sequence). This CDR3 is built from 12 residues. Drawing the rest from reference TRBV5-4 and TRBJ2-3, the complete variable domain is ETGVTQSPTHLIKTRGQQVTLRCSSQSGHNTVSWYQQALGQGPQFIFQYYREEENGRGNFPPRFSGLQFPNYSSELNVNALELDDSALYLCASSLVGTEQYFGPGTRLTVL.

The chain employs TRBV6-5 and TRBJ2-7, with 11 bases lining up with TRBD2. Germline V lookup: CDR1 MNHEY, CDR2 SVGAGI. Trimming at V came to 4 bases and at J to 3 bases, leaving 8 bases not matched to a gene. CDR3 length: 16 amino acids. The CDR3 loop is CASSSRLAGLFYEQYF. The CDR3 bases are TGTGCCAGCAGTTCAAGACTAGCGGGATTATTCTACGAGCAGTACTTC.

V gene TRBV5-6 combines with J gene TRBJ1-2; D might be TRBD1 (5 bases). V lost 5 bases and J lost 2, with 7 bases in between. Germline assignment: CDR1 SGHDT and CDR2 YYEEEE. The CDR3 extends over 12 amino acids. CDR3 protein: CASSRGNYGYTF. The CDR3 DNA is TGTGCCAGCAGTCGGGGGAACTATGGCTACACCTTC.

This clone was recorded a few times. The chain carries TRBV11-2 and TRBJ2-3; D uncertain. The CDR3 contains 13 residues. The germline V and J ends were trimmed by 5 bases and 2 bases, with 8 bases remaining between them. Germline CDR1 reads SGHAT; CDR2 reads FQNNGV. The CDR3 protein is CASSTHNTDTQYF. CDR3 coding DNA: TGTGCCAGCAGCACCCACAACACAGATACGCAGTATTTT.

The chain combines TRBV27 with TRBJ2-4; 12 bases map to TRBD2. V lost 2 bases, J lost 1 base, and 0 bases stayed unmatched. Germline values: CDR1 MNHEY, CDR2 SMNVEV (reference sequence). The CDR3 spans 16 residues. The CDR3 region has the DNA TGTGCCAGCAGTTTACTAGCGGGGGGGGCCAAAAACATTCAGTACTTC. This codes for CASSLLAGGAKNIQYF.

This clone was detected a few times. The rearrangement uses TRBV19 and TRBJ1-1, with D perhaps TRBD1 (5 bases). This CDR3 contains 13 residues. Germline CDR1 is LNHDA and CDR2 is SQIVND (reference sequence). The ends were cut back, 6 bases at V and 1 base at J, with 9 bases in the middle. The chain's CDR3 is CASRYRPNTEAFF. In DNA, the CDR3 is TGTGCCAGTAGATACAGGCCGAACACTGAAGCTTTCTTT.

The rearrangement uses TRBV2 and TRBJ1-1, with 7 bases lining up with TRBD1. Per the germline V gene, CDR1 is SNHLY and CDR2 is FYNNEI. CDR3 size: 15 residues. The junction had 7 bases not matched to a gene; V was cut back by 5 bases and J by 1 base. The CDR3 loop reads CASSITGTANTEAFF. CDR3 nucleotide sequence: TGTGCCAGCAGTATCACAGGGACAGCGAACACTGAAGCTTTCTTT.

The chain joins TRBV27 to TRBJ2-6; no definite D call. The germline V and J ends were trimmed by 8 bases and 0 bases, with 8 bases remaining between them. This CDR3 comprises 14 residues. Per the germline V gene, CDR1 is MNHEY and CDR2 is SMNVEV (reference sequence). The CDR3 sequence is CASSRSSGANVLTF. CDR3 in DNA: TGTGCCAGCTCAAGGAGCTCTGGGGCCAACGTCCTGACTTTC.

This clone was seen a handful of times. J is TRBJ2-5 and V is TRBV6-1; 7 nucleotides line up with TRBD1. The J call may be mistaken, given a closer DNA end match to TRBJ2-7. CDR3 length: 14 amino acids. Germline V gene data show CDR1 as MNHNS and CDR2 as SASEGT. The CDR3 sequence: CASSEAAGGYEQYF. The CDR3 region has the DNA TGTGCCAGCAGTGAAGCGGCAGGGGGCTACGAGCAGTACTTC.

This clone was seen only once. The chain carries TRBV5-6 and TRBJ1-1, with 8 bases that match TRBD1. CDR1 SGHDT and CDR2 YYEEEE come from the germline V gene. With 6 bases clipped from V and 4 bases from J, the junction kept 8 bases outside the gene matches. CDR3 size: 14 residues. DNA of the CDR3: TGTGCCAGCACCCCGCTCCAGGGGGCCACTGAAGCTTTCTTT. Translating it yields CASTPLQGATEAFF.

J is TRBJ1-1 and V is TRBV4-1; 8 bases match TRBD1. Germline CDR1 MGHRA, CDR2 YSYEKL. The CDR3 extends over 14 amino acids. V lost 0 bases to trimming and J lost 10 bases; unmatched junction nucleotides: 7. CDR3 sequence: CASSQDQQGGGAFF. In DNA form, the CDR3 reads TGCGCCAGCAGCCAAGACCAACAGGGGGGTGGAGCTTTCTTT.

This clone was found a few times. The chain links TRBV5-6 to TRBJ1-2, with 8 bases matching TRBD1. There are 13 residues in the CDR3. Per the germline V gene, CDR1 is SGHDT and CDR2 is YYEEEE. The V gene end was trimmed by 4 bases and the J gene end by 4 bases; junction bases not matched to a gene: 3. The CDR3 sequence is CASSRDRLYGYTF. DNA of the CDR3: TGTGCCAGCAGCAGGGACAGGCTCTATGGCTACACCTTC.

The chain employs TRBV27 and TRBJ2-3, with D possibly TRBD2 on 6 matching bases. Germline-derived CDR1 and CDR2 are MNHEY and SMNVEV (reference sequence). The CDR3 covers 17 residues. V lost 5 bases and J 0 bases, leaving 18 bases between the germline ends. The CDR3 sequence is CASSRTGTGRSTDTQYF. DNA for the CDR3: TGTGCCAGCAGTAGGACCGGGACTGGGAGGAGCACAGATACGCAGTATTTT.

This clone was observed a handful of times. V and J are TRBV5-1 and TRBJ1-2; D is perhaps TRBD1 (5 bases). From germline, CDR1 is SGHRS and CDR2 YFSETQ. With 4 bases removed from V and 1 base from J, the gap between germline ends came to 11 bases. The CDR3 runs 14 residues. CDR3 protein: CASSGGQGNYGYTF. DNA of the CDR3: TGCGCCAGCAGCGGAGGGCAGGGTAACTATGGCTACACCTTC. The whole variable domain, filled in from reference TRBV5-1 and TRBJ1-2, reads KAGVTQTPRYLIKTRGQQVTLSCSPISGHRSVSWYQQTPGQGLQFLFEYFSETQRNKGNFPGRFSGRQFSNSRSEMNVSTLELGDSALYLCASSGGQGNYGYTFGSGTRLTVV.

V usage is TRBV5-3 and J usage is TRBJ2-6; weak D call: TRBD1 (5 bases). TRBV5-3 is given ORF status, its function remaining uncertain. The CDR3 loop spans 16 amino acids. Trimming shortened V by 2 bases and J by 4 bases, and 13 bases separated the two germline ends. In nucleotides, the CDR3 is TGTGCCAGAAGCTTCTGCAGGGCGTCAGGGGCCAACGTCCTGACTTTC. Amino acid sequence: CARSFCRASGANVLTF.

Only a few counts were recorded for this clone. The chain recombines TRBV27 with TRBJ2-7; 9 bases align to TRBD1. V was pared by 6 bases and J by 1 base, with 7 bases of the junction left unmatched. This CDR3 contains 15 residues. Germline V gives CDR1 MNHEY, CDR2 SMNVEV (reference sequence). The CDR3 loop is CASRTGGPISYEQYF. The CDR3 DNA follows: TGTGCCAGCAGAACAGGGGGCCCAATTTCCTACGAGCAGTACTTC.

V and J are TRBV10-3 and TRBJ2-7; 10 bases agree with TRBD1. The CDR3 runs to 17 residues. CDR1 ENHRY and CDR2 SYGVKD come from the germline V gene. The V segment lost 10 bases and the J segment 0 bases; nucleotides outside the gene matches: 15. CDR3 nucleotide sequence: TGTGCCACACAGACGGGACAGGGGCTTTTAAGCTCCTACGAGCAGTACTTC. This gives the protein CATQTGQGLLSSYEQYF.

This clone was detected only once. This chain uses TRBV5-1 with TRBJ2-7, with 11 bases aligning to TRBD1. Germline CDR1 is SGHRS and CDR2 is YFSETQ. The CDR3 spans 15 residues. The V and J ends lost 4 bases and 3 bases, in that order; junction bases with no gene match: 6. CDR3 sequence: CASSPGTGGLYEQYF. In DNA form, the CDR3 reads TGCGCCAGCAGCCCAGGGACAGGGGGTCTCTACGAGCAGTACTTC.

The chain has TRBV6-1 and TRBJ2-5; 10 nucleotides agree with TRBD2. This CDR3 has 16 amino acids. With V trimmed by 2 bases and J by 0 bases, 3 bases remained unmatched. Germline V lookup: CDR1 MNHNS, CDR2 SASEGT. The CDR3 reads CASSELAGEYQETQYF. CDR3 bases: TGTGCCAGCAGTGAACTAGCGGGGGAGTACCAAGAGACCCAGTACTTC.

This clone was counted a single time. The rearrangement joins TRBV6-1 to TRBJ1-5, with D hard to call. Germline assignment: CDR1 MNHNS and CDR2 SASEGT. The ends were cut back, 6 bases at V and 1 base at J, with 10 bases in the middle. The CDR3 covers 14 residues. In DNA form, the CDR3 reads TGTGCCAGCAGCCTGCGACTCAGCAATCAGCCCCAGCATTTT. As protein: CASSLRLSNQPQHF.

The chain links TRBV14 to TRBJ2-7; TRBD1 matches 10 bases. V was clipped by 5 bases and J by 1 base; unmatched bases: 11. Germline V gene lookup returns CDR1 SGHDN and CDR2 FVKESK. This CDR3 region has 17 residues. CDR3 DNA sequence: TGTGCCAGCAGCTTACGGGGACAGGGGAGAGGGTCCTACGAGCAGTACTTC. As protein: CASSLRGQGRGSYEQYF.

This sequence joins TRBV6-1 and TRBJ1-2, with a tentative D call TRBD1 (5 bases). V lost 1 base, J lost 4 bases, and 10 bases lay in between. There are 14 residues in the CDR3. CDR1 and CDR2 (germline): MNHNS, SASEGT. The CDR3 DNA follows: TGTGCCAGCAGTGAAGGGGAGGGGCTCTATGGCTACACCTTC. Amino acids: CASSEGEGLYGYTF.

This clone was recorded a few times. This sequence joins TRBV14 and TRBJ2-3, with TRBD1 as a possible D gene (5 bases). V was cut by 1 base and J by 5 bases, with 7 bases left in between. The length of the CDR3 is 13 residues. Germline CDR1 and CDR2: SGHDN and FVKESK. The CDR3 region is CASSQGRVDTQYF. The CDR3 DNA reads TGTGCCAGCAGCCAAGGCAGGGTAGATACGCAGTATTTT.

This clone was seen only a few times. CDR3 amino acids: CASSRDRGENSPLHF. DNA of the CDR3: TGCGCCAGCAGCAGGGACAGGGGAGAGAATTCACCCCTCCACTTT. J is TRBJ1-6 and V is TRBV5-1; 10 nucleotides line up with TRBD1. V gave up 4 bases and J gave up 7 bases; unmatched junction bases: 5. The CDR3 loop spans 15 amino acids. Looked up from germline, CDR1 is SGHRS and CDR2 is YFSETQ.

This clone showed up just a few times. This sequence joins TRBV28 and TRBJ2-4, with TRBD2 matching 11 bases. This CDR3 region has 17 residues. The trim removed 5 bases at V and 3 bases at J, leaving 9 bases unmatched. CDR1 is MDHEN and CDR2 is SYDVKM in the germline V gene. This CDR3 reads CASSRNSGGVDKNIQYF. Here the CDR3 DNA reads TGTGCCAGCAGTCGTAATAGCGGGGGGGTGGACAAAAACATTCAGTACTTC.